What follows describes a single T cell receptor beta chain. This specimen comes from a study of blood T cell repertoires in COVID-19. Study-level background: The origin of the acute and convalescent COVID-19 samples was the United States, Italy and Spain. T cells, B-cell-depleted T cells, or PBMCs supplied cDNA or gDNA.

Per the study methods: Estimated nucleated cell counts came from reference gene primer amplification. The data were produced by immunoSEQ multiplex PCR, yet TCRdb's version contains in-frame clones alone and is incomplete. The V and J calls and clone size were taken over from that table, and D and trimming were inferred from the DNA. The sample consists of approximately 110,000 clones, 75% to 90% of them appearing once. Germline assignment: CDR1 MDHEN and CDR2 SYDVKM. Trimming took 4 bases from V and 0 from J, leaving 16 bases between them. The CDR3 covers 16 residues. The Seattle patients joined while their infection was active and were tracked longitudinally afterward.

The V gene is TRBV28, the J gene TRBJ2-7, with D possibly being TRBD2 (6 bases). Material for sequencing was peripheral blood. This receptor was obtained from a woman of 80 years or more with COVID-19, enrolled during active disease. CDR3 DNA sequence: TGTGCCAGCAGTTCCCTGGGACTTAAGAGCTCCTACGAGCAGTACTTC. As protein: CASSSLGLKSSYEQYF.